The source of this T cell receptor (beta chain) is a study of shared clonotypes between healthy human individuals. Produced via immunoSEQ multiplex PCR; TCRdb's table is partial and in-frame only. This repertoire shows about half a million clones, about 80% found once; its top ten account for over 9.5%. Germline CDR1 reads MNHEY; CDR2 reads SMNVEV (reference sequence). This CDR3 spans 16 amino acids. With 10 bases clipped from V and 6 bases from J, the junction kept 16 bases outside the gene matches. Sequenced sample: PBMCs. The clonotype was recovered from a woman between 35 and 50 years old in good health. Some clones in this sample may be carry-over from other donors' samples. This chain links TRBV27 with TRBJ2-3; TRBD2 matches 10 bases. The CDR3 loop reads CAKGGTSGIVGDTQYF. The CDR3 bases are TGTGCCAAGGGGGGTACTAGCGGGATAGTAGGGGATACGCAGTATTTT.